This TCR beta chain emerged from a study of T-cell memory formation after mild COVID-19. Study information: Across donors, TCR clusters were largely donor specific. Overall study findings and caveats: CD4+ contracting clones lay mainly in CM and EM, CD8+ ones in EMRA.

As to this clonotype: The antigen remains unidentified. One end of the junction fails to match germline, which may point to a read error.

MiXCR was run by TCRdb on the 5' RACE reads, yielding one entry per CDR3 protein. This sample has roughly 410,000 distinct CDR3 sequences, with 20% to 25% found just once. The CDR3 extends over 10 amino acids. Germline V lookup: CDR1 SEHNR, CDR2 FQNEAQ (reference sequence). Sequencing was carried out using PBMCs or a T cell subset sorted from them (not recorded which). The chain links TRBV7-9 to TRBJ2-1; D is unclear. The receptor's source is an adult woman who had mild COVID-19 (a few samples of this study predate the infection). Cell type and time point are not known. Written as DNA, the CDR3 is TGTGCCAGCAGCTTTACCGAGGTTGTGTTC. It is translated as CASSFTEVVF.